A selection of T cell receptor beta chains follows, all from one sample in a study of Ad26.COV2.S vaccination and SARS-CoV-2 variants. Clones were read by immunoSEQ multiplex PCR, and TCRdb kept only the in-frame ones, dropping some. This sample carries about 350,000 clones, about 88% of them seen once, and the ten largest clones take roughly 6%. The sample in question was peripheral blood, obtained in a trial of Ad26.COV2.S vaccine versus placebo. The receptors derive from a person between 18 and 59 years old who received the Ad26.COV2.S COVID-19 vaccine or a placebo. Both conserved end residues are part of each CDR3. A D gene is named only where the DNA matches it firmly. The size field is filled for only some rows; it gives once, few, many or a size class.

CDR3 DNA	CDR3 protein	clone size	V gene	J gene	D gene
TGTGCCAGCACTGGGTGGGCGGTTGGGCCAGTCGAGCAGTACTTC	CASTGWAVGPVEQYF	NA	TRBV2	TRBJ2-7	NA
TGTGCCAGTAGTGAATCAGAGGGGAGAGATACGCAGTATTTT	CASSESEGRDTQYF	NA	TRBV19	TRBJ2-3	NA
TGTGCCAGCAGCCCCCCCCGGGGGGGCTACAATGAGCAGTTCTTC	CASSPPRGGYNEQFF	NA	TRBV7-9	TRBJ2-1	TRBD2
TGTGCCAGCAGCATGGGGCCTACCGGGGAGCTGTTTTTT	CASSMGPTGELFF	NA	TRBV9	TRBJ2-2	NA
TGTGCCAGCAGCCTTCAGACAGGAGTGAACACTGAAGCTTTCTTT	CASSLQTGVNTEAFF	NA	TRBV5-4	TRBJ1-1	NA
TGTGCCAGCAGCATTCAGGGGGCTGGAGGAGAGCAGTTCTTC	CASSIQGAGGEQFF	NA	TRBV7-3	TRBJ2-1	TRBD1
TGTGCCAGCAGCTTAACCGGGGGGGCCCCCGGGGAGCTGTTTTTT	CASSLTGGAPGELFF	NA	TRBV11-3	TRBJ2-2	TRBD2
TGTGCCAGCTCAATTGGGGCAGGCTTTGCCTACGAGCAGTACTTC	CASSIGAGFAYEQYF	NA	TRBV27	TRBJ2-7	NA
TGTGCCAGCTCACCTCAACAGGGGAACACTGAAGCTTTCTTT	CASSPQQGNTEAFF	NA	TRBV18	TRBJ1-1	NA
TGTGCCAGCAGCTTACTAGCGGGAGGTTCGAGTGAGCAGTTCTTC	CASSLLAGGSSEQFF	NA	TRBV7-2	TRBJ2-1	TRBD2
TGTGCCAGCAGCAACCTTGGAAAATTCTATGGCTACACCTTC	CASSNLGKFYGYTF	NA	TRBV3-1/TRBV3-2	TRBJ1-2	NA
TGTGCCAGCAGCTTAGGGTGGACAGGCGATAACTATGGCTACACCTTC	CASSLGWTGDNYGYTF	NA	TRBV7-2	TRBJ1-2	TRBD1
TGTGCCAGCAGCCCGAGCCAGGGTTCTGGAAACACCATATATTTT	CASSPSQGSGNTIYF	NA	TRBV7-9	TRBJ1-3	NA
TGTGCTAGTGGCCCCGGTGGTAGCGGGAGATCAGGTCACGAGCAGTACTTC	CASGPGGSGRSGHEQYF	NA	TRBV12-5	TRBJ2-7	TRBD2
TGTGCCAGCAGCCAACACTCGGGGGGGTCCGGAGGTGGCTACACCTTC	CASSQHSGGSGGGYTF	NA	TRBV7-2	TRBJ1-2	NA
TGTGCCAGCAGTTACGCTGACACTGAAGCTTTCTTT	CASSYADTEAFF	few	TRBV6-5	TRBJ1-1	NA
TGTGCCAGCAAGAAGGGCGTCTTGAACACTGAAGCTTTCTTT	CASKKGVLNTEAFF	NA	TRBV6-5	TRBJ1-1	NA
TGTGCCAGCAGCCCTAGACTAGCGGGAGGTACGTACGAGCAGTACTTC	CASSPRLAGGTYEQYF	NA	TRBV9	TRBJ2-7	TRBD2
TGCAGCGTTGGACAGGGAGGGTCCACTGAAGCTTTCTTT	CSVGQGGSTEAFF	NA	TRBV29-1	TRBJ1-1	TRBD1
TGTGCCAGCAGCCCAAGCGGTGGGACTTTTCTGAACACTGAAGCTTTCTTT	CASSPSGGTFLNTEAFF	NA	TRBV7-9	TRBJ1-1	NA
TGCGCCAGCAGTGTGGCGGGAGTGGTGAATGAGCAGTTCTTC	CASSVAGVVNEQFF	once	TRBV5-1	TRBJ2-1	TRBD2
TGTGCCAGCAGTTTCGAGTTTGCAACTAATGAAAAACTGTTTTTT	CASSFEFATNEKLFF	few	TRBV27	TRBJ1-4	NA
TGTGCCAGCAGCCCCGGGGGTCCTGAGACCCAGTACTTC	CASSPGGPETQYF	NA	TRBV5-5	TRBJ2-5	NA
TGTGCCAGCAGCTTACGGTGGTTGGCGGCCACAGATACGCAGTATTTT	CASSLRWLAATDTQYF	NA	TRBV7-2	TRBJ2-3	NA
TGTGCCAGCAGCCCAAAGCCGGGAGATAACACCGGGGAGCTGTTTTTT	CASSPKPGDNTGELFF	NA	TRBV7-3	TRBJ2-2	NA
TGTGCCAGCACCCACGTAAAAGGGCGAAACACCATATATTTT	CASTHVKGRNTIYF	once	TRBV28	TRBJ1-3	NA
TGTGCCAGCAGCTTAAGAGGACAGGGGGCGCTGACCTATAATTCACCCCTCCACTTT	CASSLRGQGALTYNSPLHF	NA	TRBV7-2	TRBJ1-6	TRBD1
TGTGCCAGTTTAGACCACCCCGTCAATGAGCAGTTCTTC	CASLDHPVNEQFF	NA	TRBV6-5	TRBJ2-1	NA
TGTGCCAGCAGTTTCCGGCTCCGACAGGCCTACGAGCAGTACTTC	CASSFRLRQAYEQYF	NA	TRBV27	TRBJ2-7	NA
TGTGCCAGCAGCGAGCAGGGGGCTAACTATGGCTACACCTTC	CASSEQGANYGYTF	NA	TRBV5-4	TRBJ1-2	TRBD1
TGTGCCAGCAGCCGTACTACAGGGGGGGACACTGAAGCTTTCTTT	CASSRTTGGDTEAFF	NA	TRBV7-2	TRBJ1-1	TRBD1
TGCGCCAGCAGCTTGCTTGAAAGTAGCGGGGGGCACTACGAGCAGTACTTC	CASSLLESSGGHYEQYF	NA	TRBV5-1	TRBJ2-7	TRBD2
TGTGCCAGCAGCTTAGCACAGACCTACAATGAGCAGTTCTTC	CASSLAQTYNEQFF	NA	TRBV7-2	TRBJ2-1	NA
TGTGCCAGCAGCTCCCCGGCAGTCCCCTATGGCTACACCTTC	CASSSPAVPYGYTF	few	TRBV5-6	TRBJ1-2	NA
TGTGCCATCAGTGTGGGCCGACCGGCTAGCTATGGCTACACCTTC	CAISVGRPASYGYTF	NA	TRBV10-3	TRBJ1-2	NA
TGTGCCAGTAGTTTGATGACAGGGGGCGCTGGCTATGGCTACACCTTC	CASSLMTGGAGYGYTF	NA	TRBV19	TRBJ1-2	TRBD1
TGTGCCAGCAGCTCATTTCCCGGGAACACTGAAGCTTTCTTT	CASSSFPGNTEAFF	NA	TRBV7-2	TRBJ1-1	NA